These 3 T cell receptor beta chains came from one sample sequenced in a study of T cell clusters in autoimmune cytopenias. About 39,000 genome equivalents of blood DNA were amplified for TRB. Multiplex touch-down PCR amplified TRB using TRB-A and TRB-B pools in one tube. TCRdb re-called the multiplex PCR reads; every CDR3 protein appears as one record, without DNA. Its table lists more than 9,500 distinct CDR3 sequences. This sample was shared with a second study, whose subject was T cell repertoires in aging, cancer and after chemotherapy.

Sequenced: peripheral blood. The receptors come from a human donor in good health.

CDR3 protein: CASSLVFKGEGGYTF. This chain joins TRBV7-2 and TRBJ1-2; the D call from TCRdb, TRBD1, cannot be confirmed without DNA. Germline V gene data show CDR1 as SGHTA and CDR2 as FQGNSA. The CDR3 spans 15 residues.

This rearrangement joins TRBV6-2 or TRBV6-3 to TRBJ2-7; absent DNA, TCRdb's TRBD1 call cannot be checked. This CDR3 has 14 residues. Per the germline V gene, CDR1 is MNHEY and CDR2 is SVGEGT. This CDR3 is CASSPGTASYEQYF.

This clonotype is medium-sized (0.01 to 0.1%) by frequency. This chain links TRBV7-9 with TRBJ1-3; there is no DNA to check the TCRdb D call of TRBD1. Germline CDR1 and CDR2: SEHNR and FQNEAQ (reference sequence). There are 14 residues in the CDR3. CDR3 sequence: CASGTEATGNTIYF.